This T cell receptor (beta chain) was captured by sequencing in a study of tumour-infiltrating T cells in Burkitt lymphoma. As for the study in general: All epidemiological Burkitt lymphoma subtypes were represented in the cohort.

Germline loops: CDR1 SGDLS, CDR2 YYNGEE. The CDR3 spans 15 residues. Trimming stripped 0 bases from V and 7 bases from J, with 13 bases between. TCRdb's copy holds only in-frame clones and misses some; the assay was immunoSEQ multiplex PCR. The data hold some 1,100 clones, with about a third observed a single time. Sequenced material: tumor tissue. This sequence originates from a human donor with Burkitt lymphoma. This chain links TRBV9 with TRBJ1-4; D is perhaps TRBD1 (6 bases). As DNA, the CDR3 is TGTGCCAGCAGCGTAGATTTGGGGGGCGGTGAAAAACTGTTTTTT. This sequence encodes CASSVDLGGGEKLFF.